The rows below give T cell receptor beta chains drawn from one sample of a study of blood T cells in healthy people across ages. TCRdb recomputed calls from the 5' RACE reads with MiXCR, one row per CDR3 protein. In the table there are about 680,000 distinct CDR3 sequences, 45% to 50% of which are singletons. Sequencing was carried out using blood. Receptors originate from a woman aged 55 to 70 in good health. Both conserved end residues are part of each CDR3. A D gene is named only where the DNA matches it firmly. Size values are once, few and many counts, or a class for expanded clones, and some rows have none.

D gene | J gene | V gene | clone size | CDR3 DNA | CDR3 protein
TRBD1 | TRBJ1-2 | TRBV7-2 | NA | TGTGCCAGCAGCTTAGCCATAGGGGGCCATGGCTACACCTTC | CASSLAIGGHGYTF
NA | TRBJ2-7 | TRBV5-4 | NA | TGTGCCAGCAGCCCATCCTCGAGCCTCGAGCAGTACTTC | CASSPSSSLEQYF
TRBD1 | TRBJ2-6 | TRBV18 | NA | TGTGCCAGCTCACCTACAGGGGTTGGAGGGGCCAACGTCCTGACTTTC | CASSPTGVGGANVLTF
NA | TRBJ2-3 | TRBV11-1 | NA | TGTGCCAGCAGCTCGAACCGGGCGTGGGATACGCAGTATTTT | CASSSNRAWDTQYF
NA | TRBJ2-6 | TRBV4-3 | NA | TGCGCCAGCAGCCAATGGCTTTCAGGGTCAGGGGCCAGCGTCCTGACTTTC | CASSQWLSGSGASVLTF
TRBD1 | TRBJ2-5 | TRBV11-2 | NA | TGTGCCAGCAGCAAAGACAGGGTGGGGGCAGAGACCCAGTACTTC | CASSKDRVGAETQYF
NA | TRBJ2-5 | TRBV12-3/TRBV12-4 | few | TGTGCCAGCAGTACAAACAGGGACCGGGGTGAGCAGTACTTC | CASSTNRDRGEQYF
NA | TRBJ2-1 | TRBV4-3 | few | TGCGCCAGGAGGTCTTGGTACAATGAGCAGTTCTTC | CARRSWYNEQFF
TRBD2 | TRBJ2-3 | TRBV20-1 | NA | TGCAGTGCTCCCACGGCGAGCGGGAGGCACGGCACAGATACGCAGTATTTT | CSAPTASGRHGTDTQYF
TRBD1 | TRBJ1-4 | TRBV2 | NA | TGTGCCAGCACAGGGACAGGGAATGAAAAACTGTTTTTT | CASTGTGNEKLFF
NA | TRBJ1-1 | TRBV20-1 | few | TGCAGTGCTAGAGGTGGGACTTCGAACACTGAAGCTTTCTTT | CSARGGTSNTEAFF
NA | TRBJ2-1 | TRBV10-2 | NA | TGCGCCAGCAGTGACCTAGCGCCGAGCTCCTACAATGAACAGTTCTTC | CASSDLAPSSYNEQFF
NA | TRBJ2-3 | TRBV29-1 | few | TGCAGCGTTGATACAGACCTCAGCACAGATACGCAGTATTTT | CSVDTDLSTDTQYF
NA | TRBJ2-3 | TRBV20-1 | once | TGCAGTGCAGGGGCGATGGGGGCTACTGATACGCAGTATTTT | CSAGAMGATDTQYF
TRBD2 | TRBJ2-7 | TRBV27 | NA | TGTGCCAGCAGTTTATCACTAGCGGGAGGATGCGAGCAGTACTTC | CASSLSLAGGCEQYF
TRBD2 | TRBJ2-3 | TRBV6-2/TRBV6-3 | NA | TGTGCCAGCAGTTCTCGGACTAGCGGGAATCAGTATTTT | CASSSRTSGNQYF
NA | TRBJ2-3 | TRBV7-6 | few | TGTGCCAGCAGCTTCGGGTTGAAAGCCACAGATACGCAGTATTTT | CASSFGLKATDTQYF
TRBD2 | TRBJ2-1 | TRBV5-1 | few | TGCGCCAGCAGCTTACGGCGGGAGACGGATAATGAGCAGTTCTTC | CASSLRRETDNEQFF